The clone carrying this T cell receptor (beta chain) was detected a few times. Its target is unknown. The isolated RNA, all of it, was reverse transcribed, so expressed TCRB transcripts were what got sequenced. Sequencing was performed with immunoSEQ multiplex PCR; in TCRdb, only in-frame clones are kept and a portion is missing. Of a few hundred thousand clones listed, around 16% are singletons. The sample is drawn from a study of beta chain features in type 1 diabetes. Study-wide findings and caveats: Moderate yet significant TCRB CDR3 shortening was seen in Type 1 diabetes patients in all four CD4+ subsets. Patients showed naive, central memory and Treg TCRB repertoires that appeared more similar than those of healthy donors.

V was pared by 4 bases and J by 6 bases, with 14 bases between. CDR3 length: 13 residues. In germline, CDR1 is SQVTM, CDR2 ANQGSEA. The rearrangement links TRBV29-1 to TRBJ2-3; the D gene is possibly TRBD2 (5 bases). Material for sequencing was naive CD4+ T cells from blood. The TCR comes from a man in his thirties or forties with type 1 diabetes. This CDR3 reads CSVAPLARDTQYF. The DNA for the CDR3 is TGCAGCGTTGCCCCGCTAGCTAGGGATACGCAGTATTTT.